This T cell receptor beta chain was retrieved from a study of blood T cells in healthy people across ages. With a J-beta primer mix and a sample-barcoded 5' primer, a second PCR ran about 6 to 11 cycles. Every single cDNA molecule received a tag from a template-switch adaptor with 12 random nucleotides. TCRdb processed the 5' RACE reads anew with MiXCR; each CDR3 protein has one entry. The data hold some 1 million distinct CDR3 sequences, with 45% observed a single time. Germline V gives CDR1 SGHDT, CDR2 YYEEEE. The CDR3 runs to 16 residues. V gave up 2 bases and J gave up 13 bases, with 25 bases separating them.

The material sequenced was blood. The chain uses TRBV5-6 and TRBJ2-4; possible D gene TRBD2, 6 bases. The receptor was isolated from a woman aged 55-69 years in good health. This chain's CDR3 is CASSFIRDSRYNEQYF. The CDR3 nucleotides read TGTGCCAGCAGCTTTATCCGGGACTCAAGATACAATGAGCAGTACTTC.